This T cell receptor beta chain was identified during a study of siplizumab effects on memory and regulatory T cells. Using immunoSEQ multiplex PCR, the repertoire was profiled, and TCRdb retains in-frame clones only, with some absent. The sample holds 50,000 to 70,000 clones, roughly 97% seen once. The germline V gene encodes CDR1 SNHLY and CDR2 FYNNEI. The V gene lost 3 bases and the J gene lost 2 bases, with 13 bases spanning the gap. This CDR3 is 15 amino acids long. The sequenced material came from naive CD8+ T cells sorted from blood. This chain joins TRBV2 and TRBJ2-5; D is undetermined. This clonotype originated in a human donor in good health. For the CDR3, the DNA is TGTGCCAGCAGTGAGACGGCGGACCCACAAGAGACCCAGTACTTC. It encodes CASSETADPQETQYF.